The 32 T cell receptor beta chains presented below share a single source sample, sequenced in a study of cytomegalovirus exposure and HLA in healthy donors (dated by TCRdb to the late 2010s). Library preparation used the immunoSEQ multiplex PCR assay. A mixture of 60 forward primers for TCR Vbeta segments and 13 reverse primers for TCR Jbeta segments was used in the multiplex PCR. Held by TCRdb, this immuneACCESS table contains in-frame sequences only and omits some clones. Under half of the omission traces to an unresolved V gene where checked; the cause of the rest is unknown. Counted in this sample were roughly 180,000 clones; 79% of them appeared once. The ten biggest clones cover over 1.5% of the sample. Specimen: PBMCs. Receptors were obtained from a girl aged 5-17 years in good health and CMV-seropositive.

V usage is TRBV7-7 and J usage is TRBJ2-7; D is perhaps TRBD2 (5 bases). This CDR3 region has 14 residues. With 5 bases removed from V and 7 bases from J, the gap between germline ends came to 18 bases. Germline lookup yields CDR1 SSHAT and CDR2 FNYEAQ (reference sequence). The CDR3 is CASSTSGGVGEQYF. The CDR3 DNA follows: TGTGCCAGCAGCACGAGCGGCGGCGTGGGGGAGCAGTACTTC.

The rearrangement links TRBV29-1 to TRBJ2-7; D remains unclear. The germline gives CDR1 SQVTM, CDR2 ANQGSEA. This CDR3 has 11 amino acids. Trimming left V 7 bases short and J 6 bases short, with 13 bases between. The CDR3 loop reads CSAADTGEQYF. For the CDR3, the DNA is TGCAGCGCCGCAGACACCGGCGAGCAGTACTTC.

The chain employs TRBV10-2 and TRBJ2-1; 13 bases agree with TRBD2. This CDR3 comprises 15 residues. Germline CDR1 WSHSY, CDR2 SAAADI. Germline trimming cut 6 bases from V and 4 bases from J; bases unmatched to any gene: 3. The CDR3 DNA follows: TGCGCCAGCAGGCCGACTAGCGGGGGGTACAATGAGCAGTTCTTC. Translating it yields CASRPTSGGYNEQFF.

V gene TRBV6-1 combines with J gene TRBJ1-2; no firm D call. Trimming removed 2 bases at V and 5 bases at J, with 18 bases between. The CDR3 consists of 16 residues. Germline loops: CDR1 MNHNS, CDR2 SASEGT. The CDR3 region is CASSEIVGKGPYGYTF. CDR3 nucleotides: TGTGCCAGCAGTGAAATCGTCGGGAAAGGGCCTTATGGCTACACCTTC.

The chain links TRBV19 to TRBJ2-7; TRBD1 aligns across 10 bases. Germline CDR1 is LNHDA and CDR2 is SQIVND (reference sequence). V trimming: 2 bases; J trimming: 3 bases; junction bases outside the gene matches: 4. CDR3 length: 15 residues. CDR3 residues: CASSISGTGDYEQYF. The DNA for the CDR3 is TGTGCCAGTAGTATATCAGGGACAGGGGACTACGAGCAGTACTTC.

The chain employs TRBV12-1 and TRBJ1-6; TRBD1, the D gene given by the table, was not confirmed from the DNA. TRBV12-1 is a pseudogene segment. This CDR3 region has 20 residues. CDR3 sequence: CASSFDTGQERCSYNSPLHF. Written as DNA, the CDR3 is TGTGCCAGCAGCTTCGATACTGGACAGGAACGCTGCTCCTATAATTCACCCCTCCACTTT.

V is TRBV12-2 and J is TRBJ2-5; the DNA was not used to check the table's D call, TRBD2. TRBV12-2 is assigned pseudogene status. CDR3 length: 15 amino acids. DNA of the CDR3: TGTGCAAGTCGCTTAGCGTGGGAGGGACAAGAGACCCAGTACTTC. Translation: CASRLAWEGQETQYF.

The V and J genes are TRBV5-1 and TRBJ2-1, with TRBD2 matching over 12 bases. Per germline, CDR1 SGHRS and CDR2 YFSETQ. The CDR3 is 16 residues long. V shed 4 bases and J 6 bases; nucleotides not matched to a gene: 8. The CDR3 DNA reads TGCGCCAGCAGCCTCTACTCTAGCGGGGGGGTCAATGAGCAGTTCTTC. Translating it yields CASSLYSSGGVNEQFF. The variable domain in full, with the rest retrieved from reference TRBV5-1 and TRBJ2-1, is KAGVTQTPRYLIKTRGQQVTLSCSPISGHRSVSWYQQTPGQGLQFLFEYFSETQRNKGNFPGRFSGRQFSNSRSEMNVSTLELGDSALYLCASSLYSSGGVNEQFFGPGTRLTVL.

For the CDR3, the DNA is TGTGCCATCAGTGATGGAGGACAGGGGCCGGTGGGAGAAGGGTACGGGGAGCTGTTTTTT. It specifies CAISDGGQGPVGEGYGELFF. This sequence joins TRBV10-3 and TRBJ2-2, with TRBD1 matching 9 bases. This CDR3 region has 20 residues. Germline CDR1 ENHRY, CDR2 SYGVKD. V shed 3 bases and J 7 bases; nucleotides not matched to a gene: 21.

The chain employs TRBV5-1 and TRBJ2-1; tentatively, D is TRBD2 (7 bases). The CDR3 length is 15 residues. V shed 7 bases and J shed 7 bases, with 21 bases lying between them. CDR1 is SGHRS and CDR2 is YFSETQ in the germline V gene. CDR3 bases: TGCGCCAGCCACCTAACGGGGGGCTCCCTAAATGAGCAGTTCTTC. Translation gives CASHLTGGSLNEQFF.

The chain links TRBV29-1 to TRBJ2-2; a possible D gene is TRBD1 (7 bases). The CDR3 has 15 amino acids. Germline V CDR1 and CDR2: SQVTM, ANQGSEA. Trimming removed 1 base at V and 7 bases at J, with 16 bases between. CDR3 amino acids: CSVEVEEGANGELFF. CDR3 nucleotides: TGCAGCGTTGAAGTGGAGGAGGGGGCTAACGGGGAGCTGTTTTTT.

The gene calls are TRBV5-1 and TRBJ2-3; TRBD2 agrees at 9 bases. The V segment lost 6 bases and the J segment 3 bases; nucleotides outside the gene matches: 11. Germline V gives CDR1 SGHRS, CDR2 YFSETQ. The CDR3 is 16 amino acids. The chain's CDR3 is CASKNSGGPPTDTQYF. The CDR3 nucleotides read TGCGCCAGCAAGAATAGCGGGGGCCCCCCTACAGATACGCAGTATTTT.

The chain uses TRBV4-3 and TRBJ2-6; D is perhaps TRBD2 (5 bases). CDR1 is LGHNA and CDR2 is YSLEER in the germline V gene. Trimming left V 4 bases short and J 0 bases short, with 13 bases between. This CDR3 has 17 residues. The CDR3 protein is CASSPHGENSGANVLTF. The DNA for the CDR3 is TGCGCCAGCAGCCCCCACGGGGAGAACTCTGGGGCCAACGTCCTGACTTTC.

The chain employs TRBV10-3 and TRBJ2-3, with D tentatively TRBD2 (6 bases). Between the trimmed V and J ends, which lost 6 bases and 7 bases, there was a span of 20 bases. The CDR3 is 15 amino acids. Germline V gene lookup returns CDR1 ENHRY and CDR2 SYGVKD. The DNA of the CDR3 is TGTGCCATCAGCACGCGGGGTAGCGTTCGCAATACGCAGTATTTT. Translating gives CAISTRGSVRNTQYF.

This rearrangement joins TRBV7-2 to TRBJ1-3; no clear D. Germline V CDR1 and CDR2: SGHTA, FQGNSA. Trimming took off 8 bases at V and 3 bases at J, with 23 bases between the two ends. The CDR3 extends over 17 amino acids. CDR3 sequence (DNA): TGTGCCAGCCGCCATTTGGGTAGCCCCTTTTTTGGAAACACCATATATTTT. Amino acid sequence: CASRHLGSPFFGNTIYF.

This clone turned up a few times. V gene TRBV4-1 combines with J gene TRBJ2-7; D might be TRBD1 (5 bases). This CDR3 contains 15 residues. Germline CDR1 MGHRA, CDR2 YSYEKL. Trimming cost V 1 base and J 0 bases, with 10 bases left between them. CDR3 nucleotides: TGCGCCAGCAGCCAAGGGGGCTCGAGCTCCTACGAGCAGTACTTC. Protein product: CASSQGGSSSYEQYF.

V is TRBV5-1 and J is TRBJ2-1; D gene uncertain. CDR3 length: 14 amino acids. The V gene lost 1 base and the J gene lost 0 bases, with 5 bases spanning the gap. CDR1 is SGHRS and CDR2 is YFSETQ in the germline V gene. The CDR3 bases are TGCGCCAGCAGCTTGTCAAACTCCTACAATGAGCAGTTCTTC. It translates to CASSLSNSYNEQFF.

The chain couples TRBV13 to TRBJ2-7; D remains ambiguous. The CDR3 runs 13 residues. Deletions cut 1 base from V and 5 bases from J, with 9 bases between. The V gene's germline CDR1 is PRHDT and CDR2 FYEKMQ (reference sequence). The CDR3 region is CASSLDLEDEQYF. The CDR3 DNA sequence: TGTGCCAGCAGCTTAGACCTCGAGGACGAGCAGTACTTC.

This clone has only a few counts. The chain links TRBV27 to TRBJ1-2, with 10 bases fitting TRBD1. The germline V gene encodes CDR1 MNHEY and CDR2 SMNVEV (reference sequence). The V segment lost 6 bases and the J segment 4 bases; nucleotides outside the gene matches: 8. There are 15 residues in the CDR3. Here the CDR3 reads CASRTQTGGLYGYTF. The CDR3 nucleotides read TGTGCCAGCAGAACCCAGACAGGGGGCCTCTATGGCTACACCTTC.

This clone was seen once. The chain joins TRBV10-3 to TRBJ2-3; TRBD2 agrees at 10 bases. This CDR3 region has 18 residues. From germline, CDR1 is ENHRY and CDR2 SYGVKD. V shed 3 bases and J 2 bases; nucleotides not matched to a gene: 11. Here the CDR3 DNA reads TGTGCCATCAGTGAAATCACTAGCGGGGACCGAATCACAGATACGCAGTATTTT. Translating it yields CAISEITSGDRITDTQYF.

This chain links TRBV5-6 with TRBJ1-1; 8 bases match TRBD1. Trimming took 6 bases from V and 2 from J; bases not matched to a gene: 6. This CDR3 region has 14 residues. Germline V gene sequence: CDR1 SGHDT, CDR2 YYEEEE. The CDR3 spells CASTRTGLNTEAFF. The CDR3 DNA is TGTGCCAGCACGCGGACAGGGCTCAACACTGAAGCTTTCTTT.

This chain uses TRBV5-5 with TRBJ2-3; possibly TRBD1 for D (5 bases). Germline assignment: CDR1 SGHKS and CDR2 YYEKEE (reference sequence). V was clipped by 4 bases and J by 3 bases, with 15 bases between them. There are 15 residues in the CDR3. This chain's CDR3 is CASSNGHAGTDTQYF. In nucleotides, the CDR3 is TGTGCCAGCAGCAACGGACATGCTGGAACAGATACGCAGTATTTT.

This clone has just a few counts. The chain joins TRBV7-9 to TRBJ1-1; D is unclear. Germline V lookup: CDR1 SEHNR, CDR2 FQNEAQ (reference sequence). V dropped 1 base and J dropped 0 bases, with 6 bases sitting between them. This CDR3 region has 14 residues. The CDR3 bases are TGTGCCAGCAGCTTAGACAGCATGAACACTGAAGCTTTCTTT. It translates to CASSLDSMNTEAFF.

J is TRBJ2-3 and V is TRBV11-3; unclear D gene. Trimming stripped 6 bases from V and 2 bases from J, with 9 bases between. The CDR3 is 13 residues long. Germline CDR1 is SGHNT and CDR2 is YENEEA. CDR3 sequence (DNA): TGTGCCAGCAGAGCCCCCACCACAGATACGCAGTATTTT. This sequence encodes CASRAPTTDTQYF.

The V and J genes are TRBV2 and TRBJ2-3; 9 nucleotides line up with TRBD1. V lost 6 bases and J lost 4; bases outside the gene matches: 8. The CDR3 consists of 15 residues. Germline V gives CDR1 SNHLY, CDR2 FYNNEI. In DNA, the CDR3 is TGTGCCAGCAGCGCGGACAGGGGAGGGCCAGATACGCAGTATTTT. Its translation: CASSADRGGPDTQYF.

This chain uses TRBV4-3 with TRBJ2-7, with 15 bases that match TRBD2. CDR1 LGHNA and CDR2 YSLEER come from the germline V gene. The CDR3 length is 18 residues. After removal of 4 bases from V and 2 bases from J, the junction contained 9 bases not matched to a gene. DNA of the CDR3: TGCGCCAGCAGCCCGTATCCCGGGACTAGCGGGGGGACCTACGAGCAGTACTTC. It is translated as CASSPYPGTSGGTYEQYF.

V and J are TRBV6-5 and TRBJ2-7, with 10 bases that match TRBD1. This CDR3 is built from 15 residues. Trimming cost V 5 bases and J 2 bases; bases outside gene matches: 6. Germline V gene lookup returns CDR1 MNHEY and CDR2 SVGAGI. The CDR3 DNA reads TGTGCCAGCAGTAAGCCGGGACAGGGGCCCTACGAGCAGTACTTC. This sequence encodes CASSKPGQGPYEQYF.

The CDR3 nucleotides are TGTGCCAGCAGCTTAGTCCAGACTCCCTACGAGCAGTACTTC. Its protein product is CASSLVQTPYEQYF. V is TRBV7-9 and J is TRBJ2-7; D call uncertain. This CDR3 spans 14 amino acids. V lost 1 base and J 2 bases, leaving 9 bases between the germline ends. The germline CDR1 and CDR2 sequences are SEHNR and FQNEAQ (reference sequence).

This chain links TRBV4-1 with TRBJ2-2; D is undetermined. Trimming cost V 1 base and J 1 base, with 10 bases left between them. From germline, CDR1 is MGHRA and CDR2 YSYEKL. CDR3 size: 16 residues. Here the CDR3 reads CASSQGASENTGELFF. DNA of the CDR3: TGCGCCAGCAGCCAAGGAGCCAGCGAGAACACCGGGGAGCTGTTTTTT.

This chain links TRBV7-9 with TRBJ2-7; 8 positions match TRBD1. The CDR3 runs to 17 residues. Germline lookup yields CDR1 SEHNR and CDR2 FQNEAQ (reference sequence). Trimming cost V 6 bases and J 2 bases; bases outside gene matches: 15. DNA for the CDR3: TGTGCCAGCAGTTCGCCCTTTAGAGGACAGGGACCCTACGAGCAGTACTTC. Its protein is CASSSPFRGQGPYEQYF.

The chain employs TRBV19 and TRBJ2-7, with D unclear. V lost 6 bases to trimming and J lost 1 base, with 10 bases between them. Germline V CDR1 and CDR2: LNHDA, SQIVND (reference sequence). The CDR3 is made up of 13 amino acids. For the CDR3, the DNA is TGTGCCAGTAGACCCCGCAGTTCCTACGAGCAGTACTTC. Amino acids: CASRPRSSYEQYF.

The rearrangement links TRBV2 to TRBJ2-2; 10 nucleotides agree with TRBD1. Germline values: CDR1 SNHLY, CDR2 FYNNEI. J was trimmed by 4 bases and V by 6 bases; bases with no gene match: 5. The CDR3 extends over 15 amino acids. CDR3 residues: CASRTGGAVTGELFF. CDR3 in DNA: TGTGCCAGCAGGACAGGGGGCGCGGTCACCGGGGAGCTGTTTTTT.